The 5 T cell receptor beta chains below were found in one sample sequenced in a study of monozygotic twins with inflammatory bowel disease. TCRdb reprocessed the 5' RACE reads and reports one entry per CDR3 protein, with no DNA. The listing records approximately 300,000 distinct CDR3 sequences. Sequencing input: blood. Receptors were obtained from a human donor with ulcerative colitis or Crohn's disease, or a healthy co-twin of an affected twin (not recorded which).

The rearrangement uses TRBV7-8 and TRBJ1-4; without DNA, the TCRdb call of TRBD1 cannot be checked. CDR3 length equals 17 residues. CDR1 is SGHVS and CDR2 is FQNEAQ in the germline V gene. This CDR3 is CASRLQGFLATNEKLFF.

V and J are TRBV27 and TRBJ1-5; there is no DNA to check the TCRdb D call of TRBD1. This CDR3 comprises 15 residues. Germline loops: CDR1 MNHEY, CDR2 SMNVEV (reference sequence). CDR3 sequence reads: CASRLQQGRDQPQHF.

The V and J genes are TRBV14 and TRBJ2-5. CDR3 size: 11 residues. Germline V gives CDR1 SGHDN, CDR2 FVKESK. CDR3 region: CASSQLETQYF.

The chain carries TRBV12-3 or TRBV12-4 and TRBJ1-2; TCRdb selects TRBD1, and the lack of DNA leaves this call unchecked. This CDR3 contains 13 residues. The CDR3 protein is CASRNPDSYGYTF.

The V gene is TRBV18, the J gene TRBJ2-2; TCRdb's D call of TRBD2 is untestable without DNA. The CDR3 has 15 residues. Germline V CDR1 and CDR2: KGHSH, LQKENI. CDR3 in amino acids: CASSRWTLIAGELFF.